The 30 T cell receptor beta chains presented below share a single source sample, sequenced in a study of CD8 T cells in Susac syndrome. RNA amounts of about 0.5 to 1 ug underwent reverse transcription with random hexamers. TCRdb called the immunoSEQ multiplex PCR reads again in MiXCR, with one record for every CDR3 protein. The sample lists some 400,000 distinct CDR3 sequences, approximately 85% occurring once. What was sequenced was CD8+ T cells from PBMCs. Every receptor here comes from a human donor with multiple sclerosis.

The V and J genes are TRBV7-6 and TRBJ1-2; D is possibly TRBD1 (5 bases). The CDR3 consists of 17 residues. The V end was cut by 1 base, the J end by 5 bases, with 20 bases between. CDR1 SGHVS and CDR2 FNYEAQ come from the germline V gene. The CDR3 here is CASSLEGIPAGPYGYTF. CDR3 nucleotide sequence: TGTGCCAGCAGCTTAGAGGGGATCCCGGCCGGGCCTTATGGCTACACCTTC.

On this clonotype: The junction differs from germline at one of its ends, possibly a read error. This rearrangement joins TRBV28 to TRBJ2-6; no clear D. Germline V gene sequence: CDR1 MDHEN, CDR2 SYDVKM. This CDR3 is 15 amino acids long. This CDR3 is CASSLWPSRANVLTF. The CDR3 bases are TGTGCCAGCAGTTTATGGCCCTCTAGGGCCAACGTCCTGACTTTC. Combining the CDR3 with reference TRBV28 and TRBJ2-6 gives the whole variable domain DVKVTQSSRYLVKRTGEKVFLECVQDMDHENMFWYRQDPGLGLRLIYFSYDVKMKEKGDIPEGYSVSREKKERFSLILESASTNQTSMYLCASSLWPSRANVLTFGAGSRLTVL.

There are a few counts of this clonotype. This chain links TRBV4-1 with TRBJ2-7; TRBD1 might be the D (5 bases). Germline V gives CDR1 MGHRA, CDR2 YSYEKL. V shed 1 base and J shed 0 bases, with 13 bases lying between them. The CDR3 sequence is 16 residues long. Here the CDR3 reads CASSQGSQGTSYEQYF. The CDR3 DNA reads TGCGCCAGCAGCCAAGGAAGCCAGGGTACCTCCTACGAGCAGTACTTC.

The J gene is TRBJ2-3, the V gene TRBV10-3; D possibly corresponds to TRBD2 (6 bases). Looked up from germline, CDR1 is ENHRY and CDR2 is SYGVKD. The CDR3 length is 16 residues. The V gene lost 0 bases and the J gene lost 0 bases, with 10 bases spanning the gap. DNA for the CDR3: TGTGCCATCAGTGAGTCGGAGGGAAGTAGCACAGATACGCAGTATTTT. Translating gives CAISESEGSSTDTQYF.

The genes are TRBV25-1 and TRBJ1-2; a weak D match, TRBD1 (6 bases). The ends were cut back, 3 bases at V and 7 bases at J, with 15 bases in the middle. CDR3 length equals 14 residues. CDR1 is MGHDK, CDR2 SYGVNS, per germline. The CDR3 sequence is CASSEIRGTSGYTF. The DNA of the CDR3 is TGTGCCAGCAGTGAGATAAGGGGGACGAGTGGCTACACCTTC.

The chain is built from TRBV18 and TRBJ2-5, with 7 bases matching TRBD1. The V and J ends lost 3 bases and 0 bases, in that order; junction bases with no gene match: 4. The CDR3 is 15 residues long. The germline V gene encodes CDR1 KGHSH and CDR2 LQKENI. The CDR3 loop is CASSPTDRYQETQYF. The CDR3 nucleotides read TGTGCCAGCTCACCTACGGACAGGTACCAAGAGACCCAGTACTTC.

This chain links TRBV27 with TRBJ2-7, with TRBD1 matching over 9 bases. CDR3 length equals 15 residues. Germline loops: CDR1 MNHEY, CDR2 SMNVEV (reference sequence). With 6 bases clipped from V and 2 bases from J, the junction kept 8 bases outside the gene matches. The CDR3: CASSPQGALTYEQYF. The CDR3 region has the DNA TGTGCCAGCAGCCCACAGGGGGCGCTTACCTACGAGCAGTACTTC.

The chain uses TRBV4-2 and TRBJ2-7; 8 nucleotides match TRBD2. Unmatched junction bases numbered 14, after V lost 4 bases and J lost 3 bases. This CDR3 region has 17 residues. The germline CDR1 and CDR2 sequences are LGHNA and YNFKEQ. As DNA, the CDR3 is TGTGCCAGCAGCCCTATAACCGGGACTAGTGGGATCTACGAGCAGTACTTC. It translates to CASSPITGTSGIYEQYF.

The CDR3 region is CASSSTGRVYEQYF. The CDR3 DNA reads as TGTGCCAGCAGCTCAACAGGTCGAGTCTACGAGCAGTACTTC. The chain couples TRBV7-9 to TRBJ2-7; D perhaps matches TRBD1 (5 bases). The CDR3 has 14 amino acids. Trimming stripped 4 bases from V and 3 bases from J, with 13 bases between. Germline assignment: CDR1 SEHNR and CDR2 FQNEAQ (reference sequence).

The chain is built from TRBV7-2 and TRBJ1-5; D is uncertain. Germline loops: CDR1 SGHTA, CDR2 FQGNSA. CDR3 length: 13 amino acids. V was trimmed by 1 base and J by 6 bases, leaving 7 bases between them. The DNA for the CDR3 is TGTGCCAGCAGCTTAGAGGGAGTTCAGCCCCAGCATTTT. Its translation is CASSLEGVQPQHF.

This clonotype has more than one count but fewer than ten. This chain uses TRBV7-6 with TRBJ2-5; D may be TRBD2 (6 bases). Germline V gene sequence: CDR1 SGHVS, CDR2 FNYEAQ. Trimming removed 1 base from V and 0 bases from J, with 12 bases in between. This CDR3 contains 16 residues. This CDR3 is CASSLDSGLYQETQYF. The CDR3 DNA reads TGTGCCAGCAGCTTAGACAGCGGGCTCTACCAAGAGACCCAGTACTTC.

V is TRBV27 and J is TRBJ2-7; D call uncertain. The CDR3 is 14 residues long. V was shortened by 5 bases and J by 6 bases, with 17 bases between the two germline ends. Germline V gives CDR1 MNHEY, CDR2 SMNVEV (reference sequence). The chain's CDR3 is CASSQSFQRSEQYF. CDR3 DNA: TGTGCCAGCAGTCAATCTTTTCAGAGAAGCGAGCAGTACTTC.

The CDR3 bases are TGTGCCAGCAGTCCCTCAACAGGGACCGGGAATGAGCAGTTCTTC. As protein: CASSPSTGTGNEQFF. V and J are TRBV6-2 or TRBV6-3 and TRBJ2-1; TRBD1 is a possible D gene (6 bases). V shed 5 bases and J shed 7 bases, with 18 bases lying between them. The CDR3 is 15 amino acids. CDR1 and CDR2 (germline): MNHEY, SVGEGT.

This chain uses TRBV13 with TRBJ2-2; weak D call: TRBD2 (6 bases). Between the trimmed V and J ends, which lost 0 bases and 3 bases, there was a span of 8 bases. The CDR3 has 15 residues. Germline-derived CDR1 and CDR2 are PRHDT and FYEKMQ (reference sequence). The CDR3 DNA follows: TGTGCCAGCAGCTTAGGACTAGCTGACACCGGGGAGCTGTTTTTT. Protein product: CASSLGLADTGELFF. The whole variable domain, remainder taken from reference TRBV13 and TRBJ2-2, is AAGVIQSPRHLIKEKRETATLKCYPIPRHDTVYWYQQGPGQDPQFLISFYEKMQSDKGSIPDRFSAQQFSDYHSELNMSSLELGDSALYFCASSLGLADTGELFFGEGSRLTVL.

This chain connects TRBV13 to TRBJ2-1; 8 nucleotides align to TRBD2. In germline, CDR1 is PRHDT, CDR2 FYEKMQ (reference sequence). V gave up 4 bases and J gave up 3 bases; unmatched junction bases: 8. The CDR3 is 16 amino acids. As DNA, the CDR3 is TGTGCCAGCAGCTCCGAAGCGGGAGTTCGCTACAATGAGCAGTTCTTC. This translates into CASSSEAGVRYNEQFF.

The rearrangement joins TRBV4-1 to TRBJ1-2; D unclear. V lost 0 bases, J lost 8 bases, and 22 bases lay in between. Per the germline V gene, CDR1 is MGHRA and CDR2 is YSYEKL. The CDR3 length is 17 residues. CDR3 nucleotides: TGCGCCAGCAGCCAAGATGTGGGGAGCCCCGGTTTAGAGGGCTACACCTTC. Amino acids: CASSQDVGSPGLEGYTF.

The gene calls are TRBV12-3 or TRBV12-4 and TRBJ1-2; D perhaps matches TRBD1 (5 bases). The CDR3 has 16 amino acids. V gave up 6 bases and J gave up 6 bases, with 23 bases separating them. This CDR3 reads CASSITGSWDGNGYTF. The CDR3 nucleotides are TGTGCCAGCAGCATAACAGGCTCTTGGGATGGAAATGGCTACACCTTC.

The chain uses TRBV3-1 and TRBJ1-3; D not certain. Germline-derived CDR1 and CDR2 are LGHDT and YNNKEL (reference sequence). V dropped 1 base and J dropped 0 bases, with 10 bases sitting between them. This CDR3 contains 16 residues. The CDR3 DNA reads as TGTGCCAGCAGCCAAGGGCAGCGCAGCTCTGGAAACACCATATATTTT. This gives the protein CASSQGQRSSGNTIYF.

This clonotype came up once. The rearrangement links TRBV12-3 or TRBV12-4 to TRBJ2-5; D unclear. The CDR3 has 14 residues. Trimming removed 3 bases at V and 0 bases at J, with 8 bases between. DNA of the CDR3: TGTGCCAGCAGTTTTCCTGGATACCAAGAGACCCAGTACTTC. Translated: CASSFPGYQETQYF.

This clonotype was detected only a few times. The rearrangement links TRBV11-2 to TRBJ2-7; D not resolved. The CDR3 runs to 13 residues. V dropped 2 bases and J dropped 6 bases, with 11 bases sitting between them. CDR1 and CDR2 from the germline V gene are SGHAT and FQNNGV. The DNA for the CDR3 is TGTGCCAGCAGCTTATCGCACCTCGGCGAGCAGTACTTC. Translating it yields CASSLSHLGEQYF.

The table lists this clonotype with a few counts. This sequence joins TRBV4-1 and TRBJ2-7; D possibly matches TRBD1 or TRBD2 (5 bases each). The CDR3 is made up of 15 amino acids. The ends were cut back, 0 bases at V and 3 bases at J, with 12 bases in the middle. Germline V CDR1 and CDR2: MGHRA, YSYEKL. In nucleotides, the CDR3 is TGCGCCAGCAGCCAAGATCCAGGGACCGACTACGAGCAGTACTTC. It translates to CASSQDPGTDYEQYF.

The rearrangement joins TRBV28 to TRBJ1-5; tentatively, D is TRBD1 (5 bases). CDR1 and CDR2 (germline): MDHEN, SYDVKM. Trimming took off 2 bases at V and 2 bases at J, with 10 bases between the two ends. The CDR3 is made up of 15 amino acids. CDR3 DNA: TGTGCCAGCAGTTTAGTTGGGGGTGGCAATCAGCCCCAGCATTTT. Translating gives CASSLVGGGNQPQHF.

This clonotype has only one observation. The V and J genes are TRBV4-2 and TRBJ2-1, with a weak D call TRBD2 (5 bases). The CDR3 length is 17 residues. V was clipped by 2 bases and J by 0 bases, with 14 bases between them. Germline V CDR1 and CDR2: LGHNA, YNFKEQ. CDR3 DNA sequence: TGTGCCAGCAGCCAACCCTTAGCGATGAGCTCCTACAATGAGCAGTTCTTC. Protein: CASSQPLAMSSYNEQFF.

For this clonotype: Given the absence of the conserved phenylalanine or tryptophan at the CDR3 end, a read error is likely. The chain has TRBV11-2 and TRBJ1-1; possible D gene TRBD1, 6 bases. Germline V gives CDR1 SGHAT, CDR2 FQNNGV. The CDR3 extends over 15 amino acids. Between the trimmed V and J ends, which lost 4 bases and 0 bases, there was a span of 12 bases. The CDR3 coding sequence is TGTGCCAGCAGCTCATCAGGGGCACTGAACACTGAAGCTTTCTCT. This encodes CASSSSGALNTEAFS.

The chain joins TRBV6-6 to TRBJ1-1; TRBD1 aligns across 7 bases. The germline CDR1 and CDR2 sequences are MNHNY and SVGAGI (reference sequence). V was clipped by 10 bases and J by 2 bases; unmatched bases: 16. The CDR3 totals 16 residues. DNA for the CDR3: TGTGCCACGAGTACAGGGGCTCCGAGGAGTAACACTGAAGCTTTCTTT. Translating gives CATSTGAPRSNTEAFF.

The genes are TRBV23-1 and TRBJ2-3; TRBD1 agrees at 11 bases. TRBV23-1 carries the ORF label, with uncertain function. The CDR3 contains 16 residues. The V gene end was trimmed by 0 bases and the J gene end by 4 bases; junction bases not matched to a gene: 3. In nucleotides, the CDR3 is TGCGCCAGCAGTCAATCCTGGACAGGGGGCGCAGATACGCAGTATTTT. Protein: CASSQSWTGGADTQYF.

CDR3 DNA sequence: TGCAGCGTTGAAAGGGCAGCGAGAACTGAAGCTTTCTTT. It is translated as CSVERAARTEAFF. This chain links TRBV29-1 with TRBJ1-1; unclear D gene. The length of the CDR3 is 13 residues. The germline V gene has CDR1 SQVTM and CDR2 ANQGSEA. V was clipped by 2 bases and J by 5 bases, with 12 bases between them.

The chain combines TRBV6-1 with TRBJ2-4; D is undetermined. V shed 5 bases and J shed 1 base, with 18 bases lying between them. CDR1 is MNHNS and CDR2 is SASEGT in the germline V gene. CDR3 length: 17 residues. This CDR3 is CASSPFLLDMAKNIQYF. CDR3 sequence (DNA): TGTGCCAGCAGTCCTTTCCTGCTCGACATGGCCAAAAACATTCAGTACTTC.

The chain is built from TRBV4-1 and TRBJ2-7; TRBD1 or TRBD2 may be the D gene (6 bases each). Looked up from germline, CDR1 is MGHRA and CDR2 is YSYEKL. V gave up 0 bases and J gave up 3 bases, with 12 bases separating them. The CDR3 extends over 15 amino acids. CDR3: CASSQEFGGGYEQYF. The CDR3 DNA follows: TGCGCCAGCAGCCAAGAGTTTGGAGGGGGCTACGAGCAGTACTTC.

The chain joins TRBV11-2 to TRBJ2-2; D perhaps matches TRBD1 (5 bases). CDR3 size: 13 residues. CDR1 and CDR2 from the germline V gene are SGHAT and FQNNGV. V lost 8 bases, J lost 5 bases, and 12 bases lay in between. DNA for the CDR3: TGTGCCAGCCGCAGGGTGGGGACCGGGGAGCTGTTTTTT. Protein sequence: CASRRVGTGELFF.